Presented here are 16 T cell receptor beta chains from one specimen sequenced in a study of graft-versus-host responses after intestinal transplantation. TCRdb's copy holds only in-frame clones and misses some; the assay was immunoSEQ multiplex PCR. This sample has tens of thousands of clones; around nine tenths occur once, and the top ten carry nearly 0.5%. Their antigens remain unidentified. The sample in question was unstimulated CD8+ T cells sorted from spleen or lymph node cells, obtained before intestinal transplant. The receptors originated from a human donor who received an intestinal transplant.

CDR3 DNA: TGTGCCAGCAGTGACAGGGCGAGCTCCTACGAGCAGTACTTC. Residues: CASSDRASSYEQYF. The chain has TRBV6-1 and TRBJ2-7; D is perhaps TRBD1 (5 bases). The V end was cut by 3 bases, the J end by 0 bases, with 9 bases between. This CDR3 is built from 14 residues. The V gene's germline CDR1 is MNHNS and CDR2 SASEGT.

V is TRBV7-3 and J is TRBJ2-3; 7 nucleotides agree with TRBD2. CDR3 length: 16 residues. Trimming took 1 base from V and 0 from J; bases not matched to a gene: 4. Germline assignment: CDR1 SGHTA and CDR2 FQGTGA. CDR3: CASSLNPAGSTDTQYF. Written as DNA, the CDR3 is TGTGCCAGCAGCTTAAATCCAGCGGGGAGCACAGATACGCAGTATTTT. Combining the CDR3 with reference TRBV7-3 and TRBJ2-3 gives the whole variable domain GAGVSQTPSNKVTEKGKYVELRCDPISGHTALYWYRQSLGQGPEFLIYFQGTGAADDSGLPNDRFFAVRPEGSVSTLKIQRTERGDSAVYLCASSLNPAGSTDTQYFGPGTRLTVL.

This sequence joins TRBV6-6 and TRBJ1-4; possible D gene TRBD1, 5 bases. CDR3 size: 13 residues. The germline V gene encodes CDR1 MNHNY and CDR2 SVGAGI (reference sequence). With 0 bases removed from V and 7 bases from J, the gap between germline ends came to 6 bases. The CDR3 nucleotides are TGTGCCAGCAGTTACTCGGGGGGTGAAAAACTGTTTTTT. Encoded protein: CASSYSGGEKLFF.

This chain joins TRBV13 and TRBJ2-1, with TRBD2 identical over 10 bases. CDR1 PRHDT and CDR2 FYEKMQ come from the germline V gene (reference sequence). The CDR3 is 15 residues long. V was pared by 5 bases and J by 10 bases, with 11 bases of the junction left unmatched. The CDR3 spells CASSPVAGGLPEQFF. The CDR3 DNA follows: TGTGCCAGCAGCCCAGTAGCGGGAGGCCTCCCCGAGCAGTTCTTC.

This chain uses TRBV27 with TRBJ2-1; perhaps TRBD2 as D (5 bases). The V gene lost 5 bases and the J gene lost 2 bases, with 13 bases spanning the gap. CDR1 is MNHEY, CDR2 SMNVEV, per germline (reference sequence). The CDR3 runs to 15 residues. The CDR3 nucleotides read TGTGCCAGCAGTCCCGGGGTCAATCCCTACAATGAGCAGTTCTTC. Encoded protein: CASSPGVNPYNEQFF.

CDR3 bases: TGTGCCAGCAGCTTAGCGGAAGGCCACGAGCAGTACTTC. This sequence encodes CASSLAEGHEQYF. V usage is TRBV5-5 and J usage is TRBJ2-7; the D gene is possibly TRBD2 (5 bases). V was pared by 2 bases and J by 5 bases, with 11 bases between. The germline V gene encodes CDR1 SGHKS and CDR2 YYEKEE (reference sequence). The CDR3 has 13 residues.

This clone showed up just once. The chain couples TRBV30 to TRBJ2-7, with D possibly matching TRBD1 (6 bases). Per germline, CDR1 GTSNPN and CDR2 SVGIG (reference sequence). The germline V and J ends were trimmed by 0 bases and 2 bases, with 8 bases remaining between them. The CDR3 is 13 residues long. The CDR3 protein is CAWSVDSTYEQYF. The CDR3 bases are TGTGCCTGGAGTGTGGACAGTACCTACGAGCAGTACTTC.

The chain uses TRBV28 and TRBJ2-1; 12 bases fit TRBD2. The CDR3 spans 19 residues. Trimming cost V 5 bases and J 1 base; bases outside gene matches: 12. Germline assignment: CDR1 MDHEN and CDR2 SYDVKM. CDR3 in amino acids: CASSPPALAGGFSYNEQFF. In nucleotides, the CDR3 is TGTGCCAGCAGTCCGCCGGCCCTAGCGGGAGGGTTTTCCTACAATGAGCAGTTCTTC.

The rearrangement joins TRBV18 to TRBJ1-4; no reliable D call. The germline V gene has CDR1 KGHSH and CDR2 LQKENI. V lost 6 bases and J 8 bases, leaving 19 bases between the germline ends. CDR3 size: 15 residues. The CDR3 sequence is CASSPRMVEREKLFF. CDR3 nucleotide sequence: TGTGCCAGCTCCCCGAGGATGGTTGAGCGAGAAAAACTGTTTTTT.

The chain carries TRBV6-5 and TRBJ2-5, with D perhaps matching TRBD1 (5 bases). Between the trimmed V and J ends, which lost 5 bases and 1 base, there was a span of 14 bases. The germline CDR1 and CDR2 sequences are MNHEY and SVGAGI. CDR3 length: 15 amino acids. CDR3 in amino acids: CASSPSRVSQETQYF. CDR3 nucleotides: TGTGCCAGCAGTCCTTCCAGGGTGTCCCAAGAGACCCAGTACTTC.

This sequence joins TRBV6-5 and TRBJ2-7; a possible D gene is TRBD1 (6 bases). The CDR3 has 13 amino acids. Germline CDR1 reads MNHEY; CDR2 reads SVGAGI. Trimming took 5 bases from V and 2 from J, leaving 10 bases between them. In nucleotides, the CDR3 is TGTGCCAGCAGTGCCAGGACAGCCTACGAGCAGTACTTC. Protein sequence: CASSARTAYEQYF.

The rearrangement joins TRBV30 to TRBJ2-7; the D gene is possibly TRBD1 (6 bases). From germline, CDR1 is GTSNPN and CDR2 SVGIG (reference sequence). The V end was cut by 2 bases, the J end by 5 bases, with 16 bases between. This CDR3 is 14 amino acids long. In DNA form, the CDR3 reads TGTGCCTGGAGTAAGCAGGGGCGCTTCGACGAGCAGTACTTC. Its protein is CAWSKQGRFDEQYF.

The J gene is TRBJ2-2, the V gene TRBV27; D remains ambiguous. V lost 5 bases and J 7 bases, leaving 8 bases between the germline ends. The CDR3 runs 12 residues. The germline V gene has CDR1 MNHEY and CDR2 SMNVEV (reference sequence). CDR3: CASSPRDGELFF. The CDR3 DNA reads TGTGCCAGCAGTCCCCGAGACGGGGAGCTGTTTTTT.

The rearrangement links TRBV5-1 to TRBJ1-1; 9 bases align to TRBD1. Trimming at V came to 5 bases and at J to 3 bases, leaving 14 bases not matched to a gene. Germline V gene sequence: CDR1 SGHRS, CDR2 YFSETQ. The CDR3 runs to 17 residues. The CDR3 sequence: CASSLTWTGAVDTEAFF. CDR3 sequence (DNA): TGCGCCAGCAGTCTTACTTGGACAGGGGCTGTCGACACTGAAGCTTTCTTT.

The rearrangement joins TRBV13 to TRBJ1-3; D is possibly TRBD1 (5 bases). CDR3 size: 14 residues. V shed 2 bases and J shed 4 bases, with 9 bases lying between them. Germline lookup yields CDR1 PRHDT and CDR2 FYEKMQ (reference sequence). The CDR3 DNA reads as TGTGCCAGCAGCTTACGGGGGAACGGAAACACCATATATTTT. Encoded protein: CASSLRGNGNTIYF.

Only one count was recorded for this clone. CDR3 in amino acids: CASSATSGGVYEQFF. The CDR3 DNA follows: TGTGCCAGCAGCGCAACTAGCGGGGGGGTCTATGAGCAGTTCTTC. The chain recombines TRBV9 with TRBJ2-1; 13 nucleotides match TRBD2. Germline assignment: CDR1 SGDLS and CDR2 YYNGEE. The CDR3 covers 15 residues. V shed 3 bases and J 8 bases; nucleotides not matched to a gene: 5.